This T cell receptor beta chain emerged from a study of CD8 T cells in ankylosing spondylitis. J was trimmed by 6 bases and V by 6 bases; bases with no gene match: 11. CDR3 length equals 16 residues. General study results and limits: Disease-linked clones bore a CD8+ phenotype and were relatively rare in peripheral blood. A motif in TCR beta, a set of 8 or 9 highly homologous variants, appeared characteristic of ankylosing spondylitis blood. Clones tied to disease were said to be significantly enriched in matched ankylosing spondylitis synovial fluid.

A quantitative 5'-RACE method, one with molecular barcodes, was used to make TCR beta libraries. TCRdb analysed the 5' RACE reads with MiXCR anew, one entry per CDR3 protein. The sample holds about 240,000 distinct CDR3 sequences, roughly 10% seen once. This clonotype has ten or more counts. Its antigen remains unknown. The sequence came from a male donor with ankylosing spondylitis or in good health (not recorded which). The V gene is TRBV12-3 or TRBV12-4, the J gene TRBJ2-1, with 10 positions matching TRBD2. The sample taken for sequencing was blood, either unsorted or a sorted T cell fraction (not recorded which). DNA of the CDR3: TGTGCCAGCAGGGAGCGGGGGGGCCGATTAGGCAATGAGCAGTTCTTC. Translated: CASRERGGRLGNEQFF.